Detailed here is one T cell receptor (beta chain). Its matching antigen is unknown. Clones were sequenced by immunoSEQ multiplex PCR, and TCRdb holds only the in-frame ones, with some missing. The top ten clones hold around 1.5% of a sample with roughly 60,000 clones, around 90% of them seen once. V was shortened by 4 bases and J by 3 bases, with 7 bases between the two germline ends. The CDR3 has 13 amino acids. Germline-derived CDR1 and CDR2 are MGHRA and YSYEKL. This sample stems from a study of graft-versus-host responses after intestinal transplantation. General study points: Across patients carrying graft-donor T cell macrochimerism, allografts held high graft-versus-host to host-versus-graft clonal ratios.

This chain uses TRBV4-1 with TRBJ2-1; D possibly corresponds to TRBD2 (6 bases). The sequence derives from a human patient who received an intestinal transplant, so some T cells may come from the graft donor. Sample: PBMCs, taken 26 days after transplant. The CDR3 nucleotides read TGCGCCAGCAGCCCGGACTACTACAATGAGCAGTTCTTC. This encodes CASSPDYYNEQFF.